This is a list of T cell receptor beta chains from one sample in a study of blood T cell repertoires in COVID-19. Repertoires were generated with immunoSEQ multiplex PCR, while TCRdb's copy carries only in-frame clones and drops some. The sample includes tens of thousands of clones, approximately 85% of them seen just once. Input material: peripheral blood. Receptors were obtained from a human donor in a cohort sampled during active COVID-19. The CDR3 runs from the conserved cysteine through the conserved F or W. A D gene is named only where the DNA matches it firmly. Clone sizes are given selectively: once, few, many, or a class where the clone is expanded.

j_call,clone_size,cdr3_length,v_call,d_call,cdr3_aa,cdr3_nt
TRBJ2-5,-,14,TRBV29-1,-,CSGRATMYQETQYF,TGCAGCGGCCGAGCTACCATGTACCAAGAGACCCAGTACTTC
TRBJ2-7,few,17,TRBV4-1,-,CASSQDPRQVLTYEQYF,TGCGCCAGCAGCCAGGATCCGCGACAGGTACTTACCTACGAGCAGTACTTC
TRBJ1-1,few,13,TRBV25-1,-,CASSRGSSGGAFF,TGTGCCAGCAGCCGGGGGTCCTCCGGGGGGGCTTTCTTT
TRBJ2-7,-,17,TRBV6-2/TRBV6-3,TRBD1,CASSYSMLRDRDYEQYF,TGTGCCAGCAGTTACTCCATGCTCCGGGACAGGGACTACGAGCAGTACTTC
TRBJ2-5,-,14,TRBV19,-,CASTVTGVEETQYF,TGTGCCAGTACAGTGACGGGAGTGGAAGAGACCCAGTACTTC
TRBJ2-3,-,15,TRBV7-3,TRBD2,CASSTLAGGSNTQYF,TGTGCCAGCAGCACGCTAGCGGGAGGGTCAAATACGCAGTATTTT
TRBJ2-7,-,14,TRBV6-2/TRBV6-3,TRBD1,CASSLTGTGFEQYF,TGTGCCAGCAGTCTAACCGGGACAGGGTTCGAGCAGTACTTC
TRBJ2-7,-,14,TRBV4-3,TRBD2,CASSQGSGAYEQYF,TGCGCCAGCAGCCAAGGTAGCGGGGCCTACGAGCAGTACTTC
TRBJ2-7,-,15,TRBV9,-,CASSEKGDGTYEQYF,TGTGCCAGCAGTGAAAAGGGGGACGGTACCTACGAGCAGTACTTC
TRBJ2-5,-,14,TRBV7-2,TRBD1,CASSFRTGQETQYF,TGTGCCAGCAGCTTCAGGACAGGCCAAGAGACCCAGTACTTC
TRBJ2-7,-,14,TRBV25-1,TRBD1,CASSEWQGASEQYF,TGTGCCAGCAGTGAGTGGCAGGGGGCGAGCGAGCAGTACTTC
TRBJ1-5,-,15,TRBV28,-,CASSLQGRVNQPQHF,TGTGCCAGCAGTTTACAGGGCAGGGTCAATCAGCCCCAGCATTTT
TRBJ2-2,-,13,TRBV24-1,-,CASRGSGTGELFF,TGTGCCTCCCGGGGGTCCGGCACCGGGGAGCTGTTTTTT
TRBJ2-3,-,17,TRBV4-2,-,CASSPAVLASSTDTQYF,TGTGCCAGCAGCCCTGCGGTCCTAGCGTCTAGCACAGATACGCAGTATTTT
TRBJ2-3,once,15,TRBV5-6,-,CASAWGVSSRDTQYF,TGTGCCAGCGCCTGGGGAGTAAGTTCACGGGATACGCAGTATTTT
TRBJ2-7,-,14,TRBV6-6,-,CASSYSITGREQYF,TGTGCCAGCAGTTACTCGATCACAGGGAGAGAGCAGTACTTC
TRBJ1-6,-,16,TRBV5-1,TRBD1,CASGYDGQGPNSPLHF,TGCGCCAGCGGCTACGACGGACAGGGGCCGAATTCACCCCTCCACTTT
TRBJ1-4,-,16,TRBV7-9,-,CASSLPTGPEYEKLFF,TGTGCCAGCAGCCTGCCCACAGGACCCGAATATGAAAAACTGTTTTTT
TRBJ2-7,-,11,TRBV27,-,CASTGAYEQYF,TGTGCCAGCACGGGGGCCTACGAGCAGTACTTC
TRBJ2-3,few,17,TRBV7-9,TRBD1,CASSSRRGQGNTDTQYF,TGTGCCAGCAGCTCCCGTCGGGGACAGGGGAACACAGATACGCAGTATTTT
TRBJ2-1,-,19,TRBV5-1,TRBD2,CASSGSPGTSGKPYNEQFF,TGCGCCAGCAGCGGAAGCCCCGGGACTAGCGGGAAACCCTACAATGAGCAGTTCTTC
TRBJ2-5,-,13,TRBV5-1,-,CASSLRETETQYF,TGCGCCAGCAGCTTGCGGGAAACGGAGACCCAGTACTTC
TRBJ2-7,few,13,TRBV7-9,-,CASSLPGSYEQYF,TGTGCCAGCAGCTTACCGGGGTCCTACGAGCAGTACTTC
TRBJ2-2,-,17,TRBV4-2,TRBD1,CASSQSTGTGGTGELFF,TGTGCCAGCAGCCAATCAACCGGGACAGGGGGAACCGGGGAGCTGTTTTTT
TRBJ2-7,-,13,TRBV7-2,TRBD1,CASSSAGQGGQYF,TGTGCCAGCAGCTCAGCCGGACAGGGAGGACAGTACTTC
TRBJ2-1,-,17,TRBV11-2,TRBD2,CASSLARVYSGRDEQFF,TGTGCCAGCAGCTTAGCCAGGGTGTATTCAGGGAGGGATGAGCAGTTCTTC
TRBJ2-5,-,16,TRBV24-1,TRBD1,CATSATTGQLAETQYF,TGTGCCACCAGTGCCACGACGGGACAGTTGGCAGAGACCCAGTACTTC
TRBJ2-1,-,15,TRBV7-9,TRBD2,CASRPLAGVGWVQFF,TGTGCCAGCAGACCCCTAGCGGGAGTCGGTTGGGTGCAGTTCTTC
TRBJ1-4,-,16,TRBV18,TRBD1,CASSTGTGTTNEKLFF,TGTGCCAGCTCAACCGGGACAGGAACAACTAATGAAAAACTGTTTTTT
TRBJ2-3,once,15,TRBV11-3,-,CASSLGGTYTDTQYF,TGTGCCAGCAGCTTGGGCGGGACCTACACAGATACGCAGTATTTT
TRBJ2-3,-,16,TRBV28,TRBD1,CASRTTRDRGPDTQYF,TGTGCCAGCAGGACCACCCGGGACAGGGGTCCAGATACGCAGTATTTT
TRBJ2-1,-,17,TRBV7-3,TRBD2,CASSPRTSTDSYNEQFF,TGTGCCAGCAGCCCTCGGACTAGCACCGACTCCTACAATGAGCAGTTCTTC